Listed here are 10 T cell receptor beta chains from one sample, sequenced in a study of cytomegalovirus exposure and HLA in healthy donors. PCR was performed using 60 Vbeta and 13 Jbeta primers. The data were produced by immunoSEQ multiplex PCR, yet TCRdb's version contains in-frame clones alone and is incomplete. Of about 140,000 clones in the sample, approximately 73% are singletons; the top ten hold about 15%. Specimen: PBMCs. All receptors derive from a human donor in good health.

CDR3 loop: CSARDTRGYTF. The CDR3 DNA is TGCAGTGCTAGAGACACTCGGGGCTACACCTTC. The chain carries TRBV20-1 and TRBJ1-2, with D hard to call. The length of the CDR3 is 11 residues. V lost 0 bases and J lost 8, with 7 bases in between. Germline V gives CDR1 DFQATT, CDR2 SNEGSKA (reference sequence).

The chain has TRBV7-2 and TRBJ2-2; a possible D gene is TRBD2 (6 bases). CDR3 length equals 14 residues. Germline lookup yields CDR1 SGHTA and CDR2 FQGNSA. The V end lost 3 bases, the J end lost 9 bases, and 14 bases lay between the germline ends. The CDR3 loop reads CASSFSPRGRELFF. CDR3 in DNA: TGTGCCAGCAGCTTTAGCCCGCGGGGTCGGGAGCTGTTTTTT. Looking up the rest from reference TRBV7-2 and TRBJ2-2 gives the full variable domain: GAGVSQSPSNKVTEKGKDVELRCDPISGHTALYWYRQSLGQGLEFLIYFQGNSAPDKSGLPSDRFSAERTGGSVSTLTIQRTQQEDSAVYLCASSFSPRGRELFFGEGSRLTVL.

The gene calls are TRBV10-3 and TRBJ1-3, with D unclear. Trimming shortened V by 5 bases and J by 2 bases, and 7 bases separated the two germline ends. In germline, CDR1 is ENHRY, CDR2 SYGVKD. The CDR3 loop spans 13 amino acids. CDR3 DNA: TGTGCCATCAGTCTAGCACCTGGAAACACCATATATTTT. Protein sequence: CAISLAPGNTIYF.

CDR3 DNA sequence: TGTGCCAGCAACTTGGACAGTAGTGGCTACACCTTC. This codes for CASNLDSSGYTF. The chain employs TRBV21-1 and TRBJ1-2; TRBD1, the table's D call, lacks a check against the DNA. TRBV21-1 is tagged as a pseudogene. The CDR3 loop spans 12 amino acids.

The chain has TRBV6-6 and TRBJ2-1, with D perhaps TRBD2 (5 bases). The V gene's germline CDR1 is MNHNY and CDR2 SVGAGI (reference sequence). This CDR3 contains 12 residues. V was shortened by 7 bases and J by 5 bases, with 9 bases between the two germline ends. CDR3 sequence reads: CASKGSDNEQFF. The CDR3 DNA follows: TGTGCCAGCAAGGGTAGCGACAATGAGCAGTTCTTC.

This chain uses TRBV6-6 with TRBJ1-6, with D perhaps TRBD1 (6 bases). Germline CDR1 is MNHNY and CDR2 is SVGAGI (reference sequence). The V and J ends lost 6 bases and 5 bases respectively, with 17 bases between them. The CDR3 is 16 amino acids. CDR3 nucleotide sequence: TGTGCCAGCAGCCCTGCTGAGGCAGGGGATAATTCACCCCTCCACTTT. This translates into CASSPAEAGDNSPLHF.

This clone appeared a few times. In DNA form, the CDR3 reads TGCGCCAGCAGCTTGGGTGCTAGCGGGGTGACATACGAGCAGTACTTC. Translation gives CASSLGASGVTYEQYF. This chain connects TRBV5-1 to TRBJ2-7, with TRBD2 identical over 9 bases. The CDR3 spans 16 residues. V was clipped by 0 bases and J by 4 bases; unmatched bases: 8. Germline CDR1 and CDR2: SGHRS and YFSETQ. The full variable domain, with the rest looked up from reference TRBV5-1 and TRBJ2-7, is KAGVTQTPRYLIKTRGQQVTLSCSPISGHRSVSWYQQTPGQGLQFLFEYFSETQRNKGNFPGRFSGRQFSNSRSEMNVSTLELGDSALYLCASSLGASGVTYEQYFGPGTRLTVT.

This clone was observed a handful of times. This chain uses TRBV27 with TRBJ2-1; no clear D. Germline V gene data show CDR1 as MNHEY and CDR2 as SMNVEV (reference sequence). This CDR3 contains 17 residues. V lost 1 base to trimming and J lost 0 bases, with 13 bases between them. Here the CDR3 DNA reads TGTGCCAGCAGTTTATGGCTCGGCGGAACCTCCTACAATGAGCAGTTCTTC. This translates into CASSLWLGGTSYNEQFF.

The V call is TRBV6-5, the J call TRBJ1-2; perhaps TRBD1 as D (5 bases). Per the germline V gene, CDR1 is MNHEY and CDR2 is SVGAGI. V lost 2 bases and J 8 bases, leaving 15 bases between the germline ends. The CDR3 loop spans 14 amino acids. DNA for the CDR3: TGTGCCAGCAGTTACCTCCGGGACTTTGAGGGCTACACCTTC. This sequence encodes CASSYLRDFEGYTF.

A word on this clone: Compared with germline, one end of the junction differs, possibly owing to a read error. The chain has TRBV2 and TRBJ2-5, with 16 bases that match TRBD2. CDR3 size: 17 residues. In germline, CDR1 is SNHLY, CDR2 FYNNEI. The CDR3 nucleotides are TGTGCCAGCACTGAAGGGACTAGCGGGGGGGCTAGAGAGACCCAGTACTTC. It is translated as CASTEGTSGGARETQYF.